This passage covers 18 T cell receptor beta chains from one sample sequenced in a study of shared clonotypes between healthy human individuals. The protocol was immunoSEQ multiplex PCR, while the TCRdb copy is restricted to in-frame clones and leaves out a portion. The sample lists some 1.5 million clones, approximately 97% occurring once. The sequencing input was naive CD4+ T cells sorted from blood. This sample's subset: CD45RA+ positively selected. The source of these receptors is a man aged 25-45 years in good health.

Comment on this clone: Other DNA sequences of this sample code for an identical CDR3. This chain uses TRBV14 with TRBJ1-1; D is undetermined. Trimming shortened V by 4 bases and J by 1 base, and 13 bases separated the two germline ends. Per germline, CDR1 SGHDN and CDR2 FVKESK. There are 15 residues in the CDR3. The CDR3 is CASSRRTGRNTEAFF. The CDR3 DNA follows: TGTGCCAGCAGCCGGAGGACCGGACGGAACACTGAAGCTTTCTTT.

The chain joins TRBV19 to TRBJ1-1; no firm D call. The V gene's germline CDR1 is LNHDA and CDR2 SQIVND (reference sequence). Trimming took 6 bases from V and 2 from J, leaving 13 bases between them. There are 14 residues in the CDR3. CDR3 nucleotide sequence: TGTGCCAGTAGCCACGGGTGGAGAAACACTGAAGCTTTCTTT. As protein: CASSHGWRNTEAFF. Full variable domain (outside the CDR3, taken from reference TRBV19 and TRBJ1-1): DGGITQSPKYLFRKEGQNVTLSCEQNLNHDAMYWYRQDPGQGLRLIYYSQIVNDFQKGDIAEGYSVSREKKESFPLTVTSAQKNPTAFYLCASSHGWRNTEAFFGQGTRLTVV.

The table lists this clone with a count of one. This chain links TRBV5-5 with TRBJ2-5; TRBD2 is a possible D gene (6 bases). Germline CDR1 is SGHKS and CDR2 is YYEKEE (reference sequence). CDR3 length equals 14 residues. V was clipped by 0 bases and J by 5 bases, with 11 bases between them. The chain's CDR3 is CASSLAEGRETQYF. The CDR3 DNA reads TGTGCCAGCAGCTTGGCGGAGGGGAGGGAGACCCAGTACTTC.

CDR3 in amino acids: CASSFGTGGVSEKLFF. The CDR3 bases are TGTGCCAGCAGCTTTGGGACCGGGGGGGTTTCTGAAAAACTGTTTTTT. J is TRBJ1-4 and V is TRBV7-9; D is possibly TRBD1 (5 bases). This CDR3 spans 16 amino acids. Germline assignment: CDR1 SEHNR and CDR2 FQNEAQ (reference sequence). Trimming pared 3 bases from V and 7 bases from J, leaving 18 bases between.

This clone was seen a single time. V usage is TRBV6-4 and J usage is TRBJ2-3; 16 bases match TRBD2. V trimming: 6 bases; J trimming: 8 bases; junction bases outside the gene matches: 11. CDR1 and CDR2 (germline): MRHNA, SNTAGT. This CDR3 has 17 residues. The CDR3 nucleotides read TGTGCCAGCAGGCTTCCGGGACTAGCGGGAGGGCCTGTTACGCAGTATTTT. Its translation is CASRLPGLAGGPVTQYF.

V and J are TRBV2 and TRBJ2-7, with 11 bases lining up with TRBD2. V lost 11 bases to trimming and J lost 4 bases; unmatched junction nucleotides: 10. In germline, CDR1 is SNHLY, CDR2 FYNNEI. The CDR3 runs 14 residues. The CDR3 spells CAVDSGRADYEQYF. CDR3 in DNA: TGTGCCGTAGATAGCGGGAGGGCCGATTACGAGCAGTACTTC.

V usage is TRBV6-5 and J usage is TRBJ1-1, with no clear D. Germline CDR1 and CDR2: MNHEY and SVGAGI. The CDR3 totals 14 residues. Deletions cut 10 bases from V and 7 bases from J, with 22 bases between. The CDR3 DNA reads as TGTGCCACCAGCTCTCTCCCTACCACCGGTGAAGCTTTCTTT. Translating gives CATSSLPTTGEAFF.

The genes are TRBV10-3 and TRBJ2-5; maybe TRBD1 (5 bases). Germline V gives CDR1 ENHRY, CDR2 SYGVKD. This CDR3 has 17 residues. Deletions cut 2 bases from V and 0 bases from J, with 16 bases between. CDR3 residues: CAISEPRQLEDQETQYF. The DNA of the CDR3 is TGTGCCATCAGTGAGCCCCGACAGTTAGAGGACCAAGAGACCCAGTACTTC.

The chain combines TRBV5-1 with TRBJ2-1, with D maybe TRBD2 (5 bases). The germline V gene encodes CDR1 SGHRS and CDR2 YFSETQ. The CDR3 totals 16 residues. The V and J ends lost 0 bases and 6 bases respectively, with 16 bases between them. As DNA, the CDR3 is TGCGCCAGCAGCTTGGCCTCAGCTCGGGCGGGCAATGAGCAGTTCTTC. It translates to CASSLASARAGNEQFF.

The rearrangement links TRBV5-1 to TRBJ2-7, with 10 bases identical to TRBD1. The CDR3 covers 13 residues. The V gene end was trimmed by 4 bases and the J gene end by 5 bases; junction bases not matched to a gene: 3. Germline V gene lookup returns CDR1 SGHRS and CDR2 YFSETQ. The CDR3 sequence is CASSGTGVDEQYF. The CDR3 DNA reads TGCGCCAGCAGCGGGACAGGGGTTGACGAGCAGTACTTC.

The chain combines TRBV9 with TRBJ2-6; tentative D call: TRBD1 (6 bases). From germline, CDR1 is SGDLS and CDR2 YYNGEE. V lost 1 base and J 4 bases, leaving 18 bases between the germline ends. This CDR3 has 18 residues. The CDR3 nucleotides read TGTGCCAGCAGCGTATGGGGGCGCATAAGCTCCGGGGCCAACGTCCTGACTTTC. Translated, it gives CASSVWGRISSGANVLTF.

V is TRBV21-1 and J is TRBJ2-3; TRBD2, the table's D call, lacks a check against the DNA. TRBV21-1 is an annotated pseudogene. The CDR3 loop spans 15 amino acids. In nucleotides, the CDR3 is TGTGCCAGCAGCCCGGGGCGGAGGGGCACAGATACGCAGTATTTT. Translating gives CASSPGRRGTDTQYF.

The chain carries TRBV6-1 and TRBJ2-5; D is perhaps TRBD1 or TRBD2 (5 bases each). V was shortened by 4 bases and J by 2 bases, with 11 bases between the two germline ends. CDR1 and CDR2 from the germline V gene are MNHNS and SASEGT. The CDR3 length is 14 residues. CDR3 residues: CASSAGTVQETQYF. CDR3 nucleotides: TGTGCCAGCAGTGCAGGGACGGTTCAAGAGACCCAGTACTTC.

The chain employs TRBV5-1 and TRBJ1-4, with a possible D match to TRBD1 (5 bases). The germline V gene encodes CDR1 SGHRS and CDR2 YFSETQ. V dropped 4 bases and J dropped 7 bases, with 14 bases sitting between them. This CDR3 has 14 amino acids. This chain's CDR3 is CASSQGVSGEKLFF. Here the CDR3 DNA reads TGCGCCAGCAGCCAAGGGGTATCAGGTGAAAAACTGTTTTTT. The variable domain in full, completed from reference TRBV5-1 and TRBJ1-4, reads KAGVTQTPRYLIKTRGQQVTLSCSPISGHRSVSWYQQTPGQGLQFLFEYFSETQRNKGNFPGRFSGRQFSNSRSEMNVSTLELGDSALYLCASSQGVSGEKLFFGSGTQLSVL.

In regard to this clone: The sample carries other DNA sequences with the same CDR3. The chain is built from TRBV28 and TRBJ2-7; possible D gene TRBD2, 5 bases. V was pared by 4 bases and J by 0 bases, with 10 bases between. CDR3 size: 14 residues. CDR1 and CDR2 from the germline V gene are MDHEN and SYDVKM. The CDR3 spells CASSSPGSSYEQYF. The CDR3 DNA reads as TGTGCCAGCAGTTCCCCGGGGAGCTCCTACGAGCAGTACTTC.

The chain couples TRBV14 to TRBJ2-3; 16 nucleotides align to TRBD2. CDR3 length: 18 residues. Germline-derived CDR1 and CDR2 are SGHDN and FVKESK. V shed 4 bases and J 4 bases; nucleotides not matched to a gene: 8. CDR3 residues: CASSPGTSGRAHPDTQYF. CDR3 coding DNA: TGTGCCAGCAGCCCCGGGACTAGCGGGAGGGCCCATCCAGATACGCAGTATTTT.

The rearrangement uses TRBV9 and TRBJ1-2, with 7 bases matching TRBD1. V shed 0 bases and J 5 bases; nucleotides not matched to a gene: 1. Germline CDR1 and CDR2: SGDLS and YYNGEE. This CDR3 is built from 13 residues. The chain's CDR3 is CASSVEGQYGYTF. The CDR3 DNA follows: TGTGCCAGCAGCGTAGAGGGACAGTATGGCTACACCTTC.

The CDR3 bases are TGTGCCAGCTCATTGGCAGGCGCGCACGCAGGCTACACCTTC. Its protein product is CASSLAGAHAGYTF. V and J are TRBV18 and TRBJ1-2; D unclear. The V and J ends lost 5 bases and 8 bases respectively, with 18 bases between them. The CDR3 has 14 amino acids. The V gene's germline CDR1 is KGHSH and CDR2 LQKENI.